This T cell receptor (beta chain) was sequenced for a study of response to subunit inactivated influenza vaccine. The CDR3 spans 14 residues. Trimming took 2 bases from V and 3 from J, leaving 11 bases between them. The germline gives CDR1 MNHNS, CDR2 SASEGT. One entry per CDR3 protein results from TCRdb running MiXCR on the RT-PCR reads. The table has 500,000 to 650,000 distinct CDR3 sequences, under 9% seen once. This clonotype showed up just a few times. This sequence joins TRBV6-1 and TRBJ2-7; D unclear. The source material was PBMCs from blood, sampled 23 to 25 months after vaccination. The TCR originated in a man between 50 and 75 years old who received an inactivated influenza vaccine. In DNA form, the CDR3 reads TGTGCCAGCAGTGAATTTACAGTCTACTACGAGCAGTACTTC. It translates to CASSEFTVYYEQYF.